This note documents a single TCR beta chain sequence. Measured with immunoSEQ multiplex PCR; TCRdb has only the in-frame clones, and not every one. The sample shows about 180,000 clones, less than 90% of them seen only once. The sample originates from a study of blood T cell repertoires in COVID-19. Study as a whole: The United States, Italy and Spain were the sources of the acute and convalescent COVID-19 samples. In each case, the material was cDNA or gDNA derived from T cells, B-cell-depleted T cells, or PBMCs.

Enrollment of patients from Seattle took place during active infection, with longitudinal follow-up. The source material was peripheral blood. The TCR comes from a woman aged 70-85 years with COVID-19, enrolled during active disease.

The CDR3 is CASSPYSTDTQYF. The CDR3 DNA is TGCGCCAGCAGCCCCTACTCCACAGATACGCAGTATTTT. The chain joins TRBV5-1 to TRBJ2-3; D gene uncertain. This CDR3 is 13 amino acids long. CDR1 and CDR2 (germline): SGHRS, YFSETQ. With 4 bases removed from V and 2 bases from J, the gap between germline ends came to 8 bases. Full variable domain (missing parts from reference TRBV5-1 and TRBJ2-3): KAGVTQTPRYLIKTRGQQVTLSCSPISGHRSVSWYQQTPGQGLQFLFEYFSETQRNKGNFPGRFSGRQFSNSRSEMNVSTLELGDSALYLCASSPYSTDTQYFGPGTRLTVL.